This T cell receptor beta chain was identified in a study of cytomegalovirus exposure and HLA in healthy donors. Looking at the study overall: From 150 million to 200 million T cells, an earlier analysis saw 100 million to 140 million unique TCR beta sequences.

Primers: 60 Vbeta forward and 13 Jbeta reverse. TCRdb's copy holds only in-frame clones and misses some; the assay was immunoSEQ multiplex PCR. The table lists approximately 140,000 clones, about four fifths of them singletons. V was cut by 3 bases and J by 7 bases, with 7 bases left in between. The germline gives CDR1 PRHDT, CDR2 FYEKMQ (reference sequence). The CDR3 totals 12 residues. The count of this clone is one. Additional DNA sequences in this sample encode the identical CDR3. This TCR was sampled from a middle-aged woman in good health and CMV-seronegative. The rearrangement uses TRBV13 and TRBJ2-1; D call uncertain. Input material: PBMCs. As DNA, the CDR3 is TGTGCCAGCAGCTTGAGGAATAATGAGCAGTTCTTC. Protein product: CASSLRNNEQFF.